The clone carrying this T cell receptor beta chain was counted between two and nine times. This CDR3 has 14 amino acids. CDR1 is KGHDR and CDR2 is SFDVKD in the germline V gene. The V and J ends lost 3 bases and 4 bases respectively, with 12 bases between them. The record originates from a study of T cells in Graves' hyperthyroidism and ophthalmopathy. It was RNA transcripts that yielded the amplified TCR beta CDR3 regions. The HTBI primer set was used in a first-round RT-PCR of the TCR CDR3. TCRdb re-called the multiplex PCR reads with MiXCR, one entry per CDR3 protein. The table includes hundreds of thousands of distinct CDR3 sequences, approximately 44% detected once.

The TCR was taken from a woman between 18 and 29 years old with Graves' hyperthyroidism. The sample consisted of peripheral blood or thyroid tissue (not recorded which). This chain uses TRBV24-1 with TRBJ2-7; no firm D call. CDR3 sequence (DNA): TGTGCCACCAGTGATGGCCTCTCACCATACGAGCAGTACTTC. Residues: CATSDGLSPYEQYF.